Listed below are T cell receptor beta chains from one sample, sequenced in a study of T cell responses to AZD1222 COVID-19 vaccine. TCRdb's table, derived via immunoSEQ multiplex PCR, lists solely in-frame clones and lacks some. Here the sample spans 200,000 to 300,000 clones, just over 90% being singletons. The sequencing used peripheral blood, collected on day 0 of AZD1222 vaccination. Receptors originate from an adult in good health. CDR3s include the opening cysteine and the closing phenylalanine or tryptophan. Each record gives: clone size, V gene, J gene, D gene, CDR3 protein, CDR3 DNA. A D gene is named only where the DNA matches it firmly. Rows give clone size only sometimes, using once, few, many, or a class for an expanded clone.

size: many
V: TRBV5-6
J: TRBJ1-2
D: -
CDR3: CASAPWPSDYGYTF
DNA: TGTGCCAGCGCCCCTTGGCCCTCGGACTATGGCTACACCTTC

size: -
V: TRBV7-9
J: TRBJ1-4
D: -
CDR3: CASSPGVSEKLFF
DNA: TGTGCCAGCAGCCCGGGAGTCAGTGAAAAACTGTTTTTT

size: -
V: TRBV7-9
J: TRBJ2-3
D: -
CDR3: CASSLAAADTQYF
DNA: TGTGCCAGCAGCTTAGCGGCAGCGGATACGCAGTATTTT

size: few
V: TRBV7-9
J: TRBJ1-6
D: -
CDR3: CASSLTNNSPLHF
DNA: TGTGCCAGCAGCCTAACGAATAATTCACCCCTCCACTTT

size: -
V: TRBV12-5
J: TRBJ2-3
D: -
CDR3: CASGLGHGGYTQYF
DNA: TGTGCTAGTGGTTTGGGACACGGAGGGTATACGCAGTATTTT

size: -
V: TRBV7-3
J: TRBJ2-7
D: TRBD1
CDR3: CASSPTGGSLYEQYF
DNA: TGTGCCAGCAGCCCAACAGGGGGGAGCCTCTACGAGCAGTACTTC

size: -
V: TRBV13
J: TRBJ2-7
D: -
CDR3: CASSLGRGEQYF
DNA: TGTGCCAGCAGCTTAGGTCGTGGCGAGCAGTACTTC

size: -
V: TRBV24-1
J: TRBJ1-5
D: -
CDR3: CATSDQGRNQPQHF
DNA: TGTGCCACCAGTGATCAAGGTCGCAATCAGCCCCAGCATTTT

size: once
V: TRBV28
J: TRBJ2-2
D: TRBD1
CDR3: CASRPPGGRDTGELFF
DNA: TGTGCCAGCAGGCCCCCAGGGGGAAGGGACACCGGGGAGCTGTTTTTT

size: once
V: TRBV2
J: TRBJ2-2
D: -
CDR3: CASSYVSNTGELFF
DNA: TGTGCCAGCAGTTACGTTTCGAACACCGGGGAGCTGTTTTTT

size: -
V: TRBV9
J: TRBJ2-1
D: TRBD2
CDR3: CASSAGGAGYNEQFF
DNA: TGTGCCAGCAGCGCCGGGGGGGCCGGCTACAATGAGCAGTTCTTC

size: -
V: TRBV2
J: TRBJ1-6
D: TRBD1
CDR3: CASSSGQGVLLPLHF
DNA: TGTGCCAGCAGTTCCGGACAGGGGGTGTTATTACCCCTCCACTTT

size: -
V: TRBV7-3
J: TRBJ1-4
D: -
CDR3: CASPTPGETNEKLFF
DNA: TGTGCCAGCCCCACCCCCGGGGAGACTAATGAAAAACTGTTTTTT

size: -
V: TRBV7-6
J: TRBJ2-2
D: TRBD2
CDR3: CARRTSGGPRGGELFF
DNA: TGTGCCAGACGGACTAGCGGGGGCCCTAGGGGCGGGGAGCTGTTTTTT

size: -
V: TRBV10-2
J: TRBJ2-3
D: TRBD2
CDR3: CASSESSSGRTYTQYF
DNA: TGCGCCAGCAGTGAGTCGTCTAGCGGGAGAACGTATACGCAGTATTTT

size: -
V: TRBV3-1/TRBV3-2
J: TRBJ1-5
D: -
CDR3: CASSQRGRNQPQHF
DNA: TGTGCCAGCAGCCAAAGGGGCAGAAATCAGCCCCAGCATTTT

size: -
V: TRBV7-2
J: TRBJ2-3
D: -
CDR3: CASSPPGGQGDTQYF
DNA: TGTGCCAGCAGCCCCCCGGGGGGTCAGGGGGATACGCAGTATTTT

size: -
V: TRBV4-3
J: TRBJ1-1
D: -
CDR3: CASSLEVRGGTEAFF
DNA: TGCGCCAGCAGCCTGGAAGTTAGAGGGGGCACTGAAGCTTTCTTT

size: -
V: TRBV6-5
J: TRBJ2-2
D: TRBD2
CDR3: CASWRGGTGELFF
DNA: TGTGCCAGCTGGCGGGGGGGGACCGGGGAGCTGTTTTTT

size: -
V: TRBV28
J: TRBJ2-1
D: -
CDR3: CASSLAGSNEQFF
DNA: TGTGCCAGCAGTTTGGCAGGGTCAAATGAGCAGTTCTTC

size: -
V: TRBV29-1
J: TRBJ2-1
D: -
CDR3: CSAPFREAYNEQFF
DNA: TGCAGCGCCCCATTCCGGGAAGCCTACAATGAGCAGTTCTTC

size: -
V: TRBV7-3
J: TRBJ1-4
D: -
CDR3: CASSTRTKNEKLFF
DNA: TGTGCCAGCAGCACCCGGACGAAGAATGAAAAACTGTTTTTT

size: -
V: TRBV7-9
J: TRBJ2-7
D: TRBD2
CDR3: CASSLERGGSYEQYF
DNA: TGTGCCAGCAGCCTTGAGAGGGGAGGGTCCTACGAGCAGTACTTC

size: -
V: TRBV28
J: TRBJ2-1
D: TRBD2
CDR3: CASSPLAGANNEQFF
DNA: TGTGCCAGCAGCCCACTAGCGGGGGCAAACAATGAGCAGTTCTTC

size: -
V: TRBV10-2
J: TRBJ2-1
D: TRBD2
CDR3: CASSVSGGASEQFF
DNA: TGCGCCAGCAGTGTATCCGGGGGGGCCTCAGAGCAGTTCTTC